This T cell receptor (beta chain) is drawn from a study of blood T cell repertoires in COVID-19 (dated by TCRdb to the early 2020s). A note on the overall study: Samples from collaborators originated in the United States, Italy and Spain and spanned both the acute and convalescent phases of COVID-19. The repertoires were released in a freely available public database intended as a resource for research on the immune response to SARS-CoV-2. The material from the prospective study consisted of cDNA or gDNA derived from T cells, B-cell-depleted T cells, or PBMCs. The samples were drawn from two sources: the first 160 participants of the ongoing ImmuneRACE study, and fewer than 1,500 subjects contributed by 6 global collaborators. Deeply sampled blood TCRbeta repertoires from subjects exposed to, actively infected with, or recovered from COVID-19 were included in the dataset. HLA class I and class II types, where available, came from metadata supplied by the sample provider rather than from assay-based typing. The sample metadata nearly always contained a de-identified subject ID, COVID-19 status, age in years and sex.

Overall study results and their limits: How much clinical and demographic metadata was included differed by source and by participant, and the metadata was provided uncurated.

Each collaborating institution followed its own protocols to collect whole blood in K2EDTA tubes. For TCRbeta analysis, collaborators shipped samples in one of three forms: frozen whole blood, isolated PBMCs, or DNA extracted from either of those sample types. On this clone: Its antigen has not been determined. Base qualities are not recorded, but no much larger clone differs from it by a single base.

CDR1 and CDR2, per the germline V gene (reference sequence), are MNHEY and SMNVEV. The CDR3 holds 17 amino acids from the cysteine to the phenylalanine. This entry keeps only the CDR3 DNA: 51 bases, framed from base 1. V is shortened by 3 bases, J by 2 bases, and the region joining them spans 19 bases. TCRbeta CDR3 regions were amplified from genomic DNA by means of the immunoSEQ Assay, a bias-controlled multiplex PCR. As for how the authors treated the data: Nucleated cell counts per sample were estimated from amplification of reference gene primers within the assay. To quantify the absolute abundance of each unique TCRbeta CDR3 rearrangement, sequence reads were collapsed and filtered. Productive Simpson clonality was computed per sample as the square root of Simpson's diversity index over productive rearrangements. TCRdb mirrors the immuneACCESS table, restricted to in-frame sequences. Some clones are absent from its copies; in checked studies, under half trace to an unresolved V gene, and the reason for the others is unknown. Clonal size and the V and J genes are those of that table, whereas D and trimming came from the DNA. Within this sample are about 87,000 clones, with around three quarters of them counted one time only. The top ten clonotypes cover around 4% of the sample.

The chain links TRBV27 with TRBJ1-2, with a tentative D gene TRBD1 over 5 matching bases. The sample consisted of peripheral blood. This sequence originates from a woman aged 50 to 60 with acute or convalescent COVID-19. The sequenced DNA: TGTGCCAGCAGTTTTATTTCCCGACAGTTCACAAACTATGGCTACACCTTC. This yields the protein CASSFISRQFTNYGYTF.